The entry that follows covers one TCR beta chain sequence. This clonotype is termed medium-sized (0.01 to 0.1%). Which antigen it targets is not known. No base-level quality is on record; no much larger clone is a single base apart. The CDR3 has 12 amino acids, counting the end cysteine and phenylalanine. Only the CDR3 DNA stays, 36 bases, in frame from base 1. The CDR1 and CDR2 encoded by the germline V gene are MDHEN and SYDVKM. The V and J ends are trimmed by 10 bases and 0 bases, leaving 10 bases between them. This sample is drawn from a study of vaccination and CD4 T cells after COVID-19 (dated by TCRdb to between 2021 and 2022). Background on the whole study: Convalescent patients had a positive SARS-CoV-2 result on nasal swab PCR, and of these patients, nine had mild disease and one had severe disease. Six males and four females were included in the convalescent cohort, with two Hispanic individuals, seven Caucasians, two Asians and one multiracial person represented. Each participant got two doses of either the Pfizer-BioNTech BNT162b2 vaccine (n=8) or the Moderna mRNA-1273 vaccine (n=2). Post-COVID blood samples from convalescent patients were collected a median of about 110 days after diagnosis, with a range of 35 to 161 days. The time from the second vaccine dose to post-vaccine blood sampling had a median of roughly 79 days and ranged from roughly 13 to 241 days. Culture stimuli were overlapping spike peptide pools from SARS-CoV-2 and from the common cold coronaviruses HCoV-NL63, HCoV-OC43 and HCoV-229E. Control cultures received a CEFX viral epitope pool as the positive control, an HIV-1 Nef peptide pool as the negative control, or no peptide. In 9 to 11 COVID-19 convalescent patients and a few infection-naive healthy vaccine recipients, researchers compared the spike-specific CD4+ TCR repertoire from before mRNA vaccination with the repertoire from after.

The paper as a whole reports these results and caveats: In convalescent patients, a median roughly 87% of post-vaccine SARS-CoV-2-reactive clones were detected only after vaccination, suggesting vaccine-specific priming. Of the vaccine-specific clones found in convalescent patients, nearly all (304 of 307) were mono-reactive for SARS-CoV-2 spike instead of being cross-reactive with common cold coronaviruses. The median number of SARS-CoV-2-reactive clonotypes rose from about 23 after infection to 35 to 45 after vaccination, but the change was not significant. The number of convalescent patients in the study was relatively small, and the study did not examine early timepoints following natural infection.

The library was obtained by PCR. TCR sequencing of DNA from cultured CD4+ T cells used the Oncomine TCR Beta short-read assay at the Johns Hopkins FTIC core. The QIAamp micro DNA kit was used to extract genomic DNA from the cultured CD4+ T cells. Oncomine TCR Beta libraries from cultured CD4+ T cells were pooled using unique dual indexes and sequenced on an Illumina iSeq 100. Concerning the study's data processing: Non-productive sequences were filtered out, and CDR3s that did not start with C, did not end with F or W, or were shorter than 7 amino acids were discarded. The MANAFEST web application was used to identify antigen-specific clonotypes by comparing peptide-stimulated wells against reference wells and other culture wells. Positive clones required FDR below 0.05, an odds ratio above 5, and productive frequency above 0.1% in at least two of three replicate wells. Cross-reactive clonotypes were defined as significantly expanded in both SARS-CoV-2 spike wells and at least one common cold coronavirus spike condition. Levenshtein distances (stringdist) and unrooted phylogenetic trees (ape) in R version 3.6.1 were used to assess CDR3 homology. TCRdb passed the public sequencing reads through fastp at Q25 and MiXCR, retaining productive beta sequences. Each CDR3 protein gets just one entry, which takes the most common genes and DNA from the rows behind it. The V and J calls come from TCRdb's annotation, not from the publication. Recorded for this sample are under 3,500 distinct CDR3 sequences; 20% to 25% of them occurred a single time. More than 45% of the sample is taken by the ten largest.

Read against the paper, the sample's treatment or condition label means: roughly 10-day PBMC culture with coronavirus spike peptide pools or control peptides (ViraFEST assay). The ViraFEST assay was used in the study, in which antigen-specific T cells were expanded with peptide pools and expanded clonotypes were subsequently identified by TCR sequencing. The convalescent patients' positive SARS-CoV-2 PCR tests fell between March and December 2020, which was before the Alpha, Beta and Delta variants emerged in the United States. Each well held roughly 2.2 million PBMCs cultured in IMDM containing around 5.1% human AB serum and 10 IU/ml IL-2, with around 9.7 ug/ml peptide pools added. Half of the culture medium was replaced with fresh IL-2-containing medium on days 3 and 7. Once the cells had been in culture for 10 days, the EasySep CD4+ T cell isolation kit was used to isolate CD4+ T cells by negative selection. Ficoll-Paque Plus gradient centrifugation was used to isolate PBMCs from whole blood, and the isolated PBMCs were then either used fresh or cryopreserved at -140C. In general, triplicate wells were set up for every culture condition.

The chain uses TRBV28 and TRBJ2-7; the D gene identity is not certain. The sample was CD4+ T cells from blood, cultured in vitro, taken after SARS-CoV-2 vaccination. The origin of this receptor is a human donor who had recovered from COVID-19. The CDR3 loop reads CATVTSSYEQYF. The DNA sequence reads TGTGCCACCGTCACCAGCTCCTACGAGCAGTACTTC.